These T cell receptor beta chains were read from a single sample in a study of identical twins. TCRdb recomputed calls from the 5' RACE reads with MiXCR, one row per CDR3 protein. The data hold approximately 890,000 distinct CDR3 sequences, with about 12% observed a single time. These data are also associated with another study on yellow fever vaccine responses in identical twins.

Input material: PBMCs. The receptor set was obtained from a woman aged 18-35 years in good health. The CDR3 runs from the conserved cysteine through the conserved F or W. A D gene is named only where the DNA matches it firmly. A row's size may be missing; if present it is once, few, many or a size class.

>.|TRBV28|TRBJ2-3|.|16
CASSFVGGDNTDTQYF
TGTGCCAGCAGTTTTGTGGGAGGAGACAATACAGATACGCAGTATTTT
>TRBD1|TRBV7-2|TRBJ2-2|few|14
CASSPLQGAGELFF
TGTGCCAGCAGCCCCCTTCAGGGGGCCGGGGAGCTGTTTTTT
>.|TRBV29-1|TRBJ2-1|many|13
CSVDSGDYNEQFF
TGCAGCGTTGACTCGGGAGACTACAATGAGCAGTTCTTC
>TRBD2|TRBV4-1|TRBJ2-7|many|15
CASSQVTSGSYEQYF
TGCGCCAGCAGCCAAGTTACTAGCGGGAGCTACGAGCAGTACTTC
>.|TRBV29-1|TRBJ2-3|.|12
CSVERWADTQYF
TGCAGCGTTGAACGGTGGGCAGATACGCAGTATTTT
>.|TRBV9|TRBJ1-1|.|15
CASSPTLGDVTEAFF
TGTGCCAGCAGCCCAACACTTGGGGACGTCACTGAAGCTTTCTTT
>.|TRBV20-1|TRBJ1-1|many|12
CSARGPPAEAFF
TGCAGTGCTAGAGGCCCCCCGGCTGAAGCTTTCTTT
>.|TRBV20-1|TRBJ1-4|few|12
CSAREQPAGLFF
TGCAGTGCTAGAGAACAGCCGGCCGGCCTGTTTTTT
>.|TRBV27|TRBJ2-7|few|15
CASSLTGTPGYEQYF
TGTGCCAGCAGTCTCACCGGGACCCCGGGCTACGAGCAGTACTTC
>TRBD2|TRBV7-9|TRBJ2-1|many|15
CASSRGLADWSEQFF
TGTGCCAGCAGCCGAGGACTAGCCGACTGGAGTGAGCAGTTCTTC
>.|TRBV29-1|TRBJ2-1|many|13
CSGVQRSYNEQFF
TGCAGCGGGGTGCAGCGCTCCTACAATGAGCAGTTCTTC
>TRBD1|TRBV2|TRBJ2-3|few|13
CAAGTGIPDTQYF
TGTGCGGCCGGGACAGGGATCCCAGATACGCAGTATTTT
>TRBD1|TRBV6-1|TRBJ2-1|.|15
CASSEADRAYNEQFF
TGTGCCAGCAGTGAAGCGGACAGGGCCTACAATGAGCAGTTCTTC
>.|TRBV6-6|TRBJ2-1|.|13
CASRGGRTNEQFF
TGTGCCTCACGAGGGGGGCGGACGAATGAGCAGTTCTTC
>TRBD1|TRBV20-1|TRBJ1-1|.|14
CSASRGEQVGSAFF
TGCAGTGCTAGCAGGGGGGAGCAAGTAGGGTCAGCTTTCTTT
>TRBD2|TRBV9|TRBJ2-3|few|15
CASSVSGRISDTQYF
TGTGCCAGCAGCGTTAGCGGGAGAATATCCGATACGCAGTATTTT
>TRBD1|TRBV12-3/TRBV12-4|TRBJ1-3|few|16
CASNWDRAFSGNTIYF
TGTGCCAGCAACTGGGACAGGGCATTCTCTGGAAACACCATATATTTT
>.|TRBV6-4|TRBJ1-1|.|15
CASSPHVGENTEAFF
TGTGCCAGCAGTCCCCACGTTGGGGAGAACACTGAAGCTTTCTTT
>.|TRBV28|TRBJ2-7|.|16
CASSGQTPNTPHGQYF
TGTGCCAGCAGTGGACAGACACCCAATACCCCACACGGGCAGTACTTC
>TRBD1|TRBV29-1|TRBJ1-2|.|16
CSVALIGPGGNYGYTF
TGCAGCGTTGCCTTAATCGGTCCAGGGGGGAACTATGGCTACACCTTC
>.|TRBV5-1|TRBJ2-2|many|15
CASSLSSVSTGELFF
TGCGCCAGCAGCTTGTCCAGCGTGAGCACCGGGGAGCTGTTTTTT
>.|TRBV4-1|TRBJ2-3|.|15
CASSPTRGREDTQYF
TGCGCCAGCAGCCCGACGAGGGGCCGGGAAGATACGCAGTATTTT
>.|TRBV29-1|TRBJ2-5|many|14
CSAVLGGASETQYF
TGCAGCGCCGTCCTGGGGGGGGCTTCAGAGACCCAGTACTTC
>.|TRBV18|TRBJ2-5|.|15
CASSPSDSGQETQYF
TGTGCCAGCTCACCATCGGACAGTGGCCAAGAGACCCAGTACTTC
>.|TRBV3-1|TRBJ2-1|many|14
CASSLAVNYNEQFF
TGTGCCAGCAGCCTAGCGGTTAACTACAATGAGCAGTTCTTC